This T cell receptor (beta chain) was captured in a study of cytotoxic CD8 clonotypes in ibrutinib-treated CLL. The sample holds one count of this clone. Clones were sequenced by immunoSEQ multiplex PCR, and TCRdb holds only the in-frame ones, with some missing. The sample comprises around 250,000 clones, under 75% of which are singletons, and 15% to 17% rests with the top ten. Sequencing used PBMCs, obtained after 24 months of ibrutinib treatment. The sequence was collected from a human donor with chronic lymphocytic leukemia.

The CDR3 nucleotides read TGTGCCAGCAGCTACGGCAGGGGAGTGCTGTTTTTT. It encodes CASSYGRGVLFF. V and J are TRBV11-2 and TRBJ1-4; possible D gene TRBD1, 6 bases. The CDR3 extends over 12 amino acids. CDR1 and CDR2 from the germline V gene are SGHAT and FQNNGV. V gave up 4 bases and J gave up 14 bases, with 14 bases separating them.